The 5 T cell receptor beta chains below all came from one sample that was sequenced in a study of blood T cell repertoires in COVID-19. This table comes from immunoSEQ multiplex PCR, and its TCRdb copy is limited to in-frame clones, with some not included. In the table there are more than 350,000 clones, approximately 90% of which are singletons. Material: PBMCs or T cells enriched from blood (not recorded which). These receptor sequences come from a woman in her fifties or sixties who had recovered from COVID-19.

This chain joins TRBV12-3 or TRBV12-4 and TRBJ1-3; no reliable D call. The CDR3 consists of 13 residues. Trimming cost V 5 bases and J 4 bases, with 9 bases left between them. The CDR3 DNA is TGTGCCAGCAGTCGAGGTGGGGGAAACACCATATATTTT. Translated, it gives CASSRGGGNTIYF.

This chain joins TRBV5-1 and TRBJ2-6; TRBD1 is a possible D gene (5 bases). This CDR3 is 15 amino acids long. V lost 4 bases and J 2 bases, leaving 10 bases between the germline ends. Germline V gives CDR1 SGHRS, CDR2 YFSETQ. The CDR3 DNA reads TGCGCCAGCAGCAAGGACATCCCTGGGGCCAACGTCCTGACTTTC. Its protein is CASSKDIPGANVLTF. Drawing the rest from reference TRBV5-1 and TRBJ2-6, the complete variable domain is KAGVTQTPRYLIKTRGQQVTLSCSPISGHRSVSWYQQTPGQGLQFLFEYFSETQRNKGNFPGRFSGRQFSNSRSEMNVSTLELGDSALYLCASSKDIPGANVLTFGAGSRLTVL.

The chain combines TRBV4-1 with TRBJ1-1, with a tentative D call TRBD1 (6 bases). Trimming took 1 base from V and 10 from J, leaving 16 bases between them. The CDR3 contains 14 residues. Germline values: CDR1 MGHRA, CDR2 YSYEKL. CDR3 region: CASSQADSLWGAFF. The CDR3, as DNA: TGCGCCAGCAGCCAAGCGGACAGCTTATGGGGAGCTTTCTTT.

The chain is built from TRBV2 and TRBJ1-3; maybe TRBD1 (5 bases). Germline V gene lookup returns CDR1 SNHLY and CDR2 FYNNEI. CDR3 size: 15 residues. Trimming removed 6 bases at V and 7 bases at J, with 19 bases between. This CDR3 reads CASRITGTGGNTIYF. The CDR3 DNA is TGTGCCAGCAGAATAACCGGGACGGGAGGGAACACCATATATTTT. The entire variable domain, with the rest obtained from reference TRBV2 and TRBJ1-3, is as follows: EPEVTQTPSHQVTQMGQEVILRCVPISNHLYFYWYRQILGQKVEFLVSFYNNEISEKSEIFDDQFSVERPDGSNFTLKIRSTKLEDSAMYFCASRITGTGGNTIYFGEGSWLTVV.

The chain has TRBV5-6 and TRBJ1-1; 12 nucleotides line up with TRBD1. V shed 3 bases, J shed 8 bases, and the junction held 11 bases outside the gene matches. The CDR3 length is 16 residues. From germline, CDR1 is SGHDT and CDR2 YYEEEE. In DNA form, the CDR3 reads TGTGCCAGCAGCTACTGGAGGGGACAGGGGGCGTGGGAAGCTTTCTTT. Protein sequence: CASSYWRGQGAWEAFF.